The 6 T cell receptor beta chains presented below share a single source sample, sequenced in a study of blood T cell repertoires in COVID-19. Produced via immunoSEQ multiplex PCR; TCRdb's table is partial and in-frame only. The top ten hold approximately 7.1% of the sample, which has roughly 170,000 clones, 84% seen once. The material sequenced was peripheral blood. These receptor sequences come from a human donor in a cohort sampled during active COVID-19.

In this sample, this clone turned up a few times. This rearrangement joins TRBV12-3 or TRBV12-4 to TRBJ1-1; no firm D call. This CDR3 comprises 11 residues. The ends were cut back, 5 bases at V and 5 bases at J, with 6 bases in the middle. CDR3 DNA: TGTGCCAGCAGTGTGTCAACTGAAGCTTTCTTT. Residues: CASSVSTEAFF.

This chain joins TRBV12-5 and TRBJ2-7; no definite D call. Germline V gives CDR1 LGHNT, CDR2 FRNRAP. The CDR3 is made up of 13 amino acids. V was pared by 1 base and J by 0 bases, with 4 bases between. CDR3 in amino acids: CASGLDNSYEQYF. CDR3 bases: TGTGCTAGTGGTTTGGACAACTCCTACGAGCAGTACTTC. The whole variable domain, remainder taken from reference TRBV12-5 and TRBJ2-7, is DARVTQTPRHKVTEMGQEVTMRCQPILGHNTVFWYRQTMMQGLELLAYFRNRAPLDDSGMPKDRFSAEMPDATLATLKIQPSEPRDSAVYFCASGLDNSYEQYFGPGTRLTVT.

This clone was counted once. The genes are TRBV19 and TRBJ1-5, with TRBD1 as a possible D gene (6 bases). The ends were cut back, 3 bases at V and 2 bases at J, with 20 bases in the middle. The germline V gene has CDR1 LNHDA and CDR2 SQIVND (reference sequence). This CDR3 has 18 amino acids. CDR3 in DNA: TGTGCCAGTAGTATGGGGAAGGGGGTGTGGGTCGGCAATCAGCCCCAGCATTTT. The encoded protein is CASSMGKGVWVGNQPQHF.

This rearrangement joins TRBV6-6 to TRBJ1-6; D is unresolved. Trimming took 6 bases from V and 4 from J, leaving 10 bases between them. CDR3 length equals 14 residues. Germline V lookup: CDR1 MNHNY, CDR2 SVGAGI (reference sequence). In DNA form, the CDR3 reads TGTGCCAGCAGGGGTGAGGCTTATAATTCACCCCTCCACTTT. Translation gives CASRGEAYNSPLHF.

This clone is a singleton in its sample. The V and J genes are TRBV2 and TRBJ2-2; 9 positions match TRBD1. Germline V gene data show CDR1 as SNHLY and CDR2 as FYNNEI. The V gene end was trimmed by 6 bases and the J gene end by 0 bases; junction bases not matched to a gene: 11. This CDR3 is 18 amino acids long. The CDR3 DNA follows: TGTGCCAGCAGCCTACCCCGGGACAGGGTAGCGAACACCGGGGAGCTGTTTTTT. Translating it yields CASSLPRDRVANTGELFF.

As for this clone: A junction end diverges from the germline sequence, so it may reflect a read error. The CDR3 sequence: CASSEGVYEQYF. The CDR3 DNA follows: TGTGCCAGCAGCGAAGGCGTATACGAGCAGTACTTC. The V gene is TRBV6-1, the J gene TRBJ2-7, with D unresolved. The CDR3 length is 12 residues. Germline values: CDR1 MNHNS, CDR2 SASEGT.